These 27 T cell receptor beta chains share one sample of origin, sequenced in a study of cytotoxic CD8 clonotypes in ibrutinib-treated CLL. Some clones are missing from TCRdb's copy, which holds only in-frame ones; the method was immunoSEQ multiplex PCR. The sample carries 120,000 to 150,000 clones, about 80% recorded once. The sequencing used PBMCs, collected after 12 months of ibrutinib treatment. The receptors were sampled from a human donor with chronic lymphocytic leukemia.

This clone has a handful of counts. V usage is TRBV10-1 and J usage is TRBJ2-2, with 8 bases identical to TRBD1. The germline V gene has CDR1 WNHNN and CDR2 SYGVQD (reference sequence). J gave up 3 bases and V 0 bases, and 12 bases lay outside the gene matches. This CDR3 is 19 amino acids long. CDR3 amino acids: CASSESRQLMTGDTGELFF. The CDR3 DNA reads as TGCGCCAGCAGTGAGTCCCGCCAGTTGATGACAGGGGACACCGGGGAGCTGTTTTTT.

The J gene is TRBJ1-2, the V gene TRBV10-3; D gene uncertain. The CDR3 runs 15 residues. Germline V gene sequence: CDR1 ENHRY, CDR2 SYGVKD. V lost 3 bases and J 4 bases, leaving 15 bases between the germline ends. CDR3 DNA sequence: TGTGCCATCAGTGAAGTCGGGGAAAAGGGCTATGGCTACACCTTC. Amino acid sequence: CAISEVGEKGYGYTF.

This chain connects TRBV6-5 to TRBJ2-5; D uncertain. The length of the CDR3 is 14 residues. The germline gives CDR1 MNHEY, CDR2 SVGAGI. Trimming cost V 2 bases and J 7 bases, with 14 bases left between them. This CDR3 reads CASSYEGLGGTQYF. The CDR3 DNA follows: TGTGCCAGCAGTTACGAAGGGTTGGGTGGGACCCAGTACTTC.

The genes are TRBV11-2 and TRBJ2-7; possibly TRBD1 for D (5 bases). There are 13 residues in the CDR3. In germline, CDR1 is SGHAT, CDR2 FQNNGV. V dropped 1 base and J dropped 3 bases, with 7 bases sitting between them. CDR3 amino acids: CASSLAGFYEQYF. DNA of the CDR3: TGTGCCAGCAGCTTAGCAGGGTTCTACGAGCAGTACTTC. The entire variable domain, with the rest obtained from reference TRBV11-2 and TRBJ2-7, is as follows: EAGVAQSPRYKIIEKRQSVAFWCNPISGHATLYWYQQILGQGPKLLIQFQNNGVVDDSQLPKDRFSAERLKGVDSTLKIQPAKLEDSAVYLCASSLAGFYEQYFGPGTRLTVT.

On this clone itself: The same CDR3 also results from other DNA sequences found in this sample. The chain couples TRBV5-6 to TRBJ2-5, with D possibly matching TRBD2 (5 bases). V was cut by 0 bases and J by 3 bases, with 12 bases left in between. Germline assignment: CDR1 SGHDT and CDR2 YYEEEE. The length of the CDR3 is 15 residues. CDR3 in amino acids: CASSLARTGKETQYF. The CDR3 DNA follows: TGTGCCAGCAGCTTGGCGCGGACGGGAAAAGAGACCCAGTACTTC. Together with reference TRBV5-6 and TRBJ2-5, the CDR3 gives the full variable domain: DAGVTQSPTHLIKTRGQQVTLRCSPKSGHDTVSWYQQALGQGPQFIFQYYEEEERQRGNFPDRFSGHQFPNYSSELNVNALLLGDSALYLCASSLARTGKETQYFGPGTRLLVL.

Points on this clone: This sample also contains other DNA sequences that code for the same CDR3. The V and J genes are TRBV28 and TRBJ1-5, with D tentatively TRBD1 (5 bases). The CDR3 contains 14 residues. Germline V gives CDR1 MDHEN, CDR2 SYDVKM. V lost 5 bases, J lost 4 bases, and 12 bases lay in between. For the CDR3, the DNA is TGTGCCAGCAGTCCCGGGACGGGGAATCAGCCCCAGCATTTT. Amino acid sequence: CASSPGTGNQPQHF.

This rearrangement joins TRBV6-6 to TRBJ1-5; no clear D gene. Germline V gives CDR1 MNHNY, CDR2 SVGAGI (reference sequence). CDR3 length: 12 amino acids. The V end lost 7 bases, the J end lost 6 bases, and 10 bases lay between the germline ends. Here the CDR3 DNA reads TGTGCCAGCACCAGCATAGGTCAGCCCCAGCATTTT. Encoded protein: CASTSIGQPQHF.

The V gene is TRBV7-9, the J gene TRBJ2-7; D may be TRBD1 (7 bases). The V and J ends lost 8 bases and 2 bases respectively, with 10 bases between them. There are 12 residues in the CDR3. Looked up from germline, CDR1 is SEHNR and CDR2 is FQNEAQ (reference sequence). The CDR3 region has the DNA TGTGCCAGCGGCAGGGGGGCCTACGAGCAGTACTTC. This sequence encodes CASGRGAYEQYF.

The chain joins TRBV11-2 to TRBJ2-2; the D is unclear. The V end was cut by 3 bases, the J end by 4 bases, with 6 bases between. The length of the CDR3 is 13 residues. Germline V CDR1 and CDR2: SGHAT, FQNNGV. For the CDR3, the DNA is TGTGCCAGCAGCTTTGCTAGCACCGGGGAGCTGTTTTTT. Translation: CASSFASTGELFF.

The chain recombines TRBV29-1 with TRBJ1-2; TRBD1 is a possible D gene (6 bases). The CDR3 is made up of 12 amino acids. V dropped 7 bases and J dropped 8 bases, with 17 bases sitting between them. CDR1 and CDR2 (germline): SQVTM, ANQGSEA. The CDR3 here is CSAVQGFLGYTF. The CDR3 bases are TGCAGCGCTGTACAGGGATTTCTCGGCTACACCTTC.

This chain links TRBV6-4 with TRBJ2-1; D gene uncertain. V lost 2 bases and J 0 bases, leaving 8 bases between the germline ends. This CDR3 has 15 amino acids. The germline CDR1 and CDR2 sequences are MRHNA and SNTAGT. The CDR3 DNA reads TGTGCCAGCAGTGACGGCCGGGTCTCCTACAATGAGCAGTTCTTC. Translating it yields CASSDGRVSYNEQFF.

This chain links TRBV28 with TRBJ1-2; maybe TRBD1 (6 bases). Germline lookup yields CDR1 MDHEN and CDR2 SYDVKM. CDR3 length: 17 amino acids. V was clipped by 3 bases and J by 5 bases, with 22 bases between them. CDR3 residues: CASSFPQLTGRVYGYTF. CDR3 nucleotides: TGTGCCAGCAGTTTTCCCCAATTAACAGGGCGAGTTTATGGCTACACCTTC.

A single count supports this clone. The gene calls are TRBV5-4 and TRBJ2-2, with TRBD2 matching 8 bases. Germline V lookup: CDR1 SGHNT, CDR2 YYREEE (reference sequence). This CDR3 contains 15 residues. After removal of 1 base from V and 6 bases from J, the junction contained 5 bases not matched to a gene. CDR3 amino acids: CASSLQRGLPGELFF. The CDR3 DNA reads TGTGCCAGCAGCTTGCAGCGGGGGCTTCCCGGGGAGCTGTTTTTT.

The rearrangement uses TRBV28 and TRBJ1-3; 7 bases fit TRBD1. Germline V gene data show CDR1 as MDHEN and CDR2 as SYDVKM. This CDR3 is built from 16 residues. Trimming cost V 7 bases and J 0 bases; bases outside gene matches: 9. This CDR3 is CASTRPGQLSGNTIYF. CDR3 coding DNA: TGTGCCAGCACCCGTCCGGGACAGCTCTCTGGAAACACCATATATTTT.

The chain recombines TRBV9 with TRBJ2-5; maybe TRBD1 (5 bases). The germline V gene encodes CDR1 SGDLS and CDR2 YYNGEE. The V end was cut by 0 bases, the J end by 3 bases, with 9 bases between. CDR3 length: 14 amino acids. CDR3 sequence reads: CASSVAAGKETQYF. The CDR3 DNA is TGTGCCAGCAGCGTAGCTGCAGGGAAAGAGACCCAGTACTTC.

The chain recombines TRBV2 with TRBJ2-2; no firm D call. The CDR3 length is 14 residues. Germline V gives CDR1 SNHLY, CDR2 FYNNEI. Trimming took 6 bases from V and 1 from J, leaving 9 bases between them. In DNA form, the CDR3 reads TGTGCCAGCAGGACACAGAAGAACACCGGGGAGCTGTTTTTT. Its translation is CASRTQKNTGELFF. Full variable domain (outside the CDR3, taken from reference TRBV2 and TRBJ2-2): EPEVTQTPSHQVTQMGQEVILRCVPISNHLYFYWYRQILGQKVEFLVSFYNNEISEKSEIFDDQFSVERPDGSNFTLKIRSTKLEDSAMYFCASRTQKNTGELFFGEGSRLTVL.

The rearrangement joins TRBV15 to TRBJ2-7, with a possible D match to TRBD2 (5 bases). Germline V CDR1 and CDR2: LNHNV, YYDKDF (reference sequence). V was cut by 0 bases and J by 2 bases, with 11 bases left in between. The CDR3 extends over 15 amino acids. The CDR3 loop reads CATSRDNLGAYEQYF. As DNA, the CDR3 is TGTGCCACCAGCAGAGATAACTTGGGAGCCTACGAGCAGTACTTC.

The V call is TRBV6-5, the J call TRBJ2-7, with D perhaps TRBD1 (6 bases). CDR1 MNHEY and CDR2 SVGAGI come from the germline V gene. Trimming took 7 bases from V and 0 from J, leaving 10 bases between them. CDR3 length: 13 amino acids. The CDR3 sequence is CASTRQDSYEQYF. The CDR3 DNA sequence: TGTGCCAGCACGCGACAGGACTCCTACGAGCAGTACTTC.

Written as DNA, the CDR3 is TGCGCCAGCAGTGAGAACGGGTTTATTGCTGGAAACACCATATATTTT. Amino acids: CASSENGFIAGNTIYF. The chain links TRBV10-1 to TRBJ1-3; no reliable D call. The CDR3 loop spans 16 amino acids. The V end was cut by 2 bases, the J end by 2 bases, with 13 bases between. Germline assignment: CDR1 WNHNN and CDR2 SYGVQD (reference sequence).

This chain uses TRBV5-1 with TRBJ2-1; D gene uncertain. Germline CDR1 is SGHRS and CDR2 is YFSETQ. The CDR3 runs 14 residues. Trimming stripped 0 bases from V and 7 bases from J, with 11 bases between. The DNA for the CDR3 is TGCGCCAGCAGCTTGGAATGGGGTGATAATGAGCAGTTCTTC. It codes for CASSLEWGDNEQFF.

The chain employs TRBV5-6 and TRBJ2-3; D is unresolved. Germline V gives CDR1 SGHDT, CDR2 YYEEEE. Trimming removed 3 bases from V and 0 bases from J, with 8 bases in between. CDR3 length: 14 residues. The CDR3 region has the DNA TGTGCCAGCAGCTGGGGAACTAGCACAGATACGCAGTATTTT. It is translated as CASSWGTSTDTQYF.

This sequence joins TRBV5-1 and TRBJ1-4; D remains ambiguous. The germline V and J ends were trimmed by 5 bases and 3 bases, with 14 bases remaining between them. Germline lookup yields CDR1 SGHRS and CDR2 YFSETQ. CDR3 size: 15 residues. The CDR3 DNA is TGCGCCAGCAGGGACCGGACGGGAGCTAATGAAAAACTGTTTTTT. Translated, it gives CASRDRTGANEKLFF.

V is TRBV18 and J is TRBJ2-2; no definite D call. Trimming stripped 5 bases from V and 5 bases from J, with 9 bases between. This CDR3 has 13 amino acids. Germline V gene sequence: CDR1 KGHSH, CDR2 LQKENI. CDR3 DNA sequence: TGTGCCAGCTCAGACGGTCCAACCGGGGAGCTGTTTTTT. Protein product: CASSDGPTGELFF.

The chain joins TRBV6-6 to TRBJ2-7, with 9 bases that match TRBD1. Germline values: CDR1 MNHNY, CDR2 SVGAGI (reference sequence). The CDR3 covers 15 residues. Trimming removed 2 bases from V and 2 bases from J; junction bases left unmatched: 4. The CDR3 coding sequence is TGTGCCAGCAGTTACAAGGACAGGGGCACCTACGAGCAGTACTTC. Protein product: CASSYKDRGTYEQYF.

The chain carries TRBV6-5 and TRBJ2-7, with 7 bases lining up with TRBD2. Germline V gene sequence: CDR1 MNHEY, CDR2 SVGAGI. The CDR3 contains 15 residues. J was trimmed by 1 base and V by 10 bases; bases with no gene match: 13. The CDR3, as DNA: TGTGCCACCGCAAGGGAGGGAACCCCTTCCTACGAGCAGTACTTC. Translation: CATAREGTPSYEQYF.

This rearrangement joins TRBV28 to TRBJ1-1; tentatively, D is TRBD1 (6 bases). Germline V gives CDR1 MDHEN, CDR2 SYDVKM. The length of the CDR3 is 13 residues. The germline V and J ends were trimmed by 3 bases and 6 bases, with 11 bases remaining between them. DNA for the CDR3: TGTGCCAGCAGTTTGGGGGCCATCGCTGAAGCTTTCTTT. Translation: CASSLGAIAEAFF.

The CDR3 DNA reads as TGTGCCAGCAGCTTGAATCCGGGACAGGTGTCCCGAGAGACCCAGTACTTC. Its protein is CASSLNPGQVSRETQYF. The rearrangement links TRBV7-2 to TRBJ2-5; 8 nucleotides agree with TRBD1. The CDR3 is made up of 17 amino acids. From germline, CDR1 is SGHTA and CDR2 FQGNSA. V dropped 3 bases and J dropped 4; count of bases not matched to a gene: 13.